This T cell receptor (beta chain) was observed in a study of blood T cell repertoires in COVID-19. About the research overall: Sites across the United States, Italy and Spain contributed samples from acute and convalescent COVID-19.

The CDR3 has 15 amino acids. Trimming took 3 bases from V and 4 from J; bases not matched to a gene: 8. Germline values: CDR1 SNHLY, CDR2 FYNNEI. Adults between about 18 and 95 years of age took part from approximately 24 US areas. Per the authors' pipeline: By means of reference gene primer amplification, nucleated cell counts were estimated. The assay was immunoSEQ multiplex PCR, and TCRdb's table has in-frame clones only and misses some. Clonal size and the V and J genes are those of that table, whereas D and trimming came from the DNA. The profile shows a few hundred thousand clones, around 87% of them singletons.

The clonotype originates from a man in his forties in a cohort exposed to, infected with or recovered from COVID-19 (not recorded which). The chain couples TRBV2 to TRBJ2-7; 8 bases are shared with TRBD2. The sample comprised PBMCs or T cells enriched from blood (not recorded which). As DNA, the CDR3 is TGTGCCAGCAGTGAGTCGGGGGGGATTGGTTACGAGCAGTACTTC. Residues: CASSESGGIGYEQYF.